This is a list of T cell receptor beta chains from one sample in a study of PD-1 blockade in classical Hodgkin lymphoma. Clones were sequenced by immunoSEQ multiplex PCR, and TCRdb holds only the in-frame ones, with some missing. The data contain some 52,000 clones, roughly 86% of them singletons. Sequences were derived from peripheral blood mononuclear cells (PBMCs), sampled before the fourth cycle of nivolumab. These receptors were taken from a human donor with classical Hodgkin lymphoma. Each CDR3 is given with its conserved first and last residue.

v_gene: TRBV5-6
CDR3aa: CASSGRQGGRATNEKLFF

v_gene: TRBV27
CDR3aa: CASGRPQGSNQPQHF

v_gene: TRBV14
CDR3aa: CASADISSYEQYF

v_gene: TRBV19
CDR3aa: CASSITSSGSYEQYF

v_gene: TRBV29-1
CDR3aa: CSVDGGNEQFF

v_gene: TRBV9
CDR3aa: CASSAGQSYGDEKLFF

v_gene: TRBV19
CDR3aa: CASRGLAGGYEQFF

v_gene: TRBV2
CDR3aa: CASSSGTSGTRSTDTQYF

v_gene: TRBV19
CDR3aa: CASRQFSGANVLTF

v_gene: TRBV7-2
CDR3aa: CASSSGRGYKAFF

v_gene: TRBV5-8
CDR3aa: CASSLSGQGSGEQYF

v_gene: TRBV4-1
CDR3aa: CASSQSSTVYEQYF

v_gene: TRBV7-9
CDR3aa: CASSWPRGDTQYF

v_gene: TRBV19
CDR3aa: CASSGGQGNTGELFF

v_gene: TRBV27
CDR3aa: CASCRGRADTQYF

v_gene: TRBV2
CDR3aa: CASRDRGQQPQHF

v_gene: TRBV28
CDR3aa: CASSSPGRYYGYTF

v_gene: TRBV5-4
CDR3aa: CASSLLDSDTGELFF

v_gene: TRBV19
CDR3aa: CASMRNTEAFF

v_gene: TRBV4-1
CDR3aa: CASSQEGKGRLAGSETQYF

v_gene: TRBV2
CDR3aa: CASSSLSYNEQFF

v_gene: TRBV7-9
CDR3aa: CASSFGEQYF

v_gene: TRBV6-4
CDR3aa: CASSDGVGDYNEQFF

v_gene: TRBV2
CDR3aa: CASRGMASGNTIYF

v_gene: TRBV15
CDR3aa: CATSNRAKSGNTIYF

v_gene: TRBV28
CDR3aa: CASSLRGRQREKLFF

v_gene: TRBV14
CDR3aa: CASSQEGDRGTPRSSYEQYF